The subject of this entry is one T cell receptor beta chain. The antigen is unknown. This CDR3 comprises 18 residues. Trimming removed 1 base from V and 9 bases from J; junction bases left unmatched: 10. Germline V gene sequence: CDR1 SGHAT, CDR2 FQNNGV. This sample was taken from a study of cytomegalovirus exposure and HLA in healthy donors. Study-wide results and caveats: TCR beta V- and J-gene trimming was later associated with a missense DCLRE1C variant. It was only CMV serostatus that was available as immune exposure information.

Researchers ran the PCR with 60 Vbeta and 13 Jbeta primers. The method was immunoSEQ multiplex PCR; TCRdb's version includes in-frame clones alone and lacks a portion of them. The table includes about 150,000 clones, 60% to 85% detected once. What was sequenced was PBMCs. The rearrangement uses TRBV11-2 and TRBJ2-1, with TRBD2 identical over 15 bases. The receptor's source is a woman aged 40 to 50 in good health and CMV-seropositive. The CDR3 DNA reads TGTGCCAGCAGCTTAGGCCGGACTAGCGGGGGGGCAGGGCCTGAGCAGTTCTTC. Translation gives CASSLGRTSGGAGPEQFF. Together with reference TRBV11-2 and TRBJ2-1, the CDR3 gives the full variable domain: EAGVAQSPRYKIIEKRQSVAFWCNPISGHATLYWYQQILGQGPKLLIQFQNNGVVDDSQLPKDRFSAERLKGVDSTLKIQPAKLEDSAVYLCASSLGRTSGGAGPEQFFGPGTRLTVL.